This TCR beta chain was found in a study of blood T cell repertoires in COVID-19. Study processing details: Estimates of nucleated cell counts were drawn from the amplification of reference gene primers. The method was immunoSEQ multiplex PCR; TCRdb's version includes in-frame clones alone and lacks a portion of them. That table is the source of V, J and clone size, and D and trimming were worked out from the DNA. The sample has 250,000 to 350,000 clones, 85% to 90% seen once. Trimming shortened V by 0 bases and J by 7 bases, and 13 bases separated the two germline ends. Germline CDR1 SGHNT, CDR2 YYREEE (reference sequence). The CDR3 has 14 residues.

The material sequenced was PBMCs or T cells enriched from blood (not recorded which). The clonotype originates from a woman between 18 and 30 years old with acute COVID-19. The V and J genes are TRBV5-4 and TRBJ1-2; TRBD1 might be the D (5 bases). CDR3 DNA sequence: TGTGCCAGCAGCTTGGCCAGTGGGGCCTCTGGCTACACCTTC. Protein: CASSLASGASGYTF.